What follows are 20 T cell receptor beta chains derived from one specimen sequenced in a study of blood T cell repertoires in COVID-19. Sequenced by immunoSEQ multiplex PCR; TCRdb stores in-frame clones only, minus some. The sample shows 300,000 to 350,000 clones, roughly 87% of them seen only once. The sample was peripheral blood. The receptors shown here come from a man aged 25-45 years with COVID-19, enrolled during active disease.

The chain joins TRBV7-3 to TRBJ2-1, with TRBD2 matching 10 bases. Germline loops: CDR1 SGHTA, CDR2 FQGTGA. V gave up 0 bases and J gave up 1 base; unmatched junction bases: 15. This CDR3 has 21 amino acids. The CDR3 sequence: CASSLTGWLAGAAGSYNEQFF. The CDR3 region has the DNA TGTGCCAGCAGCTTAACGGGCTGGCTAGCGGGAGCTGCGGGGTCCTACAATGAGCAGTTCTTC.

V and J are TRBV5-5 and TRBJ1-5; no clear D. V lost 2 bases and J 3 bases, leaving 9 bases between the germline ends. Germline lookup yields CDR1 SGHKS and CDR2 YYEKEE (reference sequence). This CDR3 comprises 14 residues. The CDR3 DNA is TGTGCCAGCAGCTTAGGAGGGTACAATCAGCCCCAGCATTTT. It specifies CASSLGGYNQPQHF.

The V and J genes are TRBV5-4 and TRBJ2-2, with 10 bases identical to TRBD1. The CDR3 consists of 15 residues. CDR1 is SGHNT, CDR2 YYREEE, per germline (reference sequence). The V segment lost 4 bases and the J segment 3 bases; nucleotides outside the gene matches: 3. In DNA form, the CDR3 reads TGTGCCAGCAGCCAGGACAGGGGGGACACCGGGGAGCTGTTTTTT. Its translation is CASSQDRGDTGELFF.

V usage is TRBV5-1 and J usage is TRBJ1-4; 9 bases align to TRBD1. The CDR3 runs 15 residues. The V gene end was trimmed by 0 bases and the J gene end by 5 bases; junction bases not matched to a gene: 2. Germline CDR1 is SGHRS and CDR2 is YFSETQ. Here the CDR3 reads CASSLVGTGNEKLFF. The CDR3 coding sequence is TGCGCCAGCAGCTTGGTGGGGACAGGGAATGAAAAACTGTTTTTT.

CDR3 sequence (DNA): TGTGCCAGCAGCACCCGGAGAGGGAGCGAGCAGTACTTC. Translated: CASSTRRGSEQYF. The V gene is TRBV7-2, the J gene TRBJ2-7; weak D call: TRBD2 (5 bases). Trimming left V 5 bases short and J 6 bases short, with 14 bases between. The germline CDR1 and CDR2 sequences are SGHTA and FQGNSA. The CDR3 runs 13 residues.

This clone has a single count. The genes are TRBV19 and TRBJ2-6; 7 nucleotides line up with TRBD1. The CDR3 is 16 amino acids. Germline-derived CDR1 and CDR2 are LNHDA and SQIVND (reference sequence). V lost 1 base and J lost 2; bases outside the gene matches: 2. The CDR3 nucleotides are TGTGCCAGTAGTATAGGGGGACAGACTGGGGCCAACGTCCTGACTTTC. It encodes CASSIGGQTGANVLTF.

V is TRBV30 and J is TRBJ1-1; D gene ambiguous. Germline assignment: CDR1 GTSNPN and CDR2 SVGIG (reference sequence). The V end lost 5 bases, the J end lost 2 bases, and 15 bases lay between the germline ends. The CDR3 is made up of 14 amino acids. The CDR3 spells CAWVAPYRNTEAFF. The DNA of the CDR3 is TGTGCCTGGGTGGCCCCGTACCGAAACACTGAAGCTTTCTTT.

CDR3 sequence: CAWSVYRGEGPEAFF. CDR3 bases: TGTGCCTGGAGTGTATATCGTGGGGAGGGGCCTGAAGCTTTCTTT. The chain recombines TRBV30 with TRBJ1-1; tentative D call: TRBD1 (5 bases). CDR3 length: 15 amino acids. The V gene's germline CDR1 is GTSNPN and CDR2 SVGIG (reference sequence). V lost 0 bases, J lost 6 bases, and 17 bases lay in between. Full variable domain (remainder filled in from reference TRBV30 and TRBJ1-1): SQTIHQWPATLVQPVGSPLSLECTVEGTSNPNLYWYRQAAGRGLQLLFYSVGIGQISSEVPQNLSASRPQDRQFILSSKKLLLSDSGFYLCAWSVYRGEGPEAFFGQGTRLTVV.

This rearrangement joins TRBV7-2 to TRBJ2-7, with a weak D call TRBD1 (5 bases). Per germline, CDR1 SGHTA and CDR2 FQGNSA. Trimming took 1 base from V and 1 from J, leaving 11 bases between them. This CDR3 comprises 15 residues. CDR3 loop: CASSLEAGISYEQYF. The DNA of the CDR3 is TGTGCCAGCAGCTTAGAAGCAGGGATTTCCTACGAGCAGTACTTC.

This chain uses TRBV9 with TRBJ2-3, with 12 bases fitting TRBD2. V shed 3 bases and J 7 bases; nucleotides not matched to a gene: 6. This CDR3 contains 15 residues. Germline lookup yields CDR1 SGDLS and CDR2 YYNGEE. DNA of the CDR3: TGTGCCAGCAGCGCGGGACTAGCGGGTTTGTATACGCAGTATTTT. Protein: CASSAGLAGLYTQYF. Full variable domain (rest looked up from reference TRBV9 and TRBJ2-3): DSGVTQTPKHLITATGQRVTLRCSPRSGDLSVYWYQQSLDQGLQFLIQYYNGEERAKGNILERFSAQQFPDLHSELNLSSLELGDSALYFCASSAGLAGLYTQYFGPGTRLTVL.

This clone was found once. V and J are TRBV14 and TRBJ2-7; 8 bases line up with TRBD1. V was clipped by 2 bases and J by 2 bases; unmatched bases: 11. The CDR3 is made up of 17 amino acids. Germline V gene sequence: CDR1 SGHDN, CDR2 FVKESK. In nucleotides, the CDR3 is TGTGCCAGCAGCCAATTAGGTTACAGGGGGAAACCCTACGAGCAGTACTTC. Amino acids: CASSQLGYRGKPYEQYF. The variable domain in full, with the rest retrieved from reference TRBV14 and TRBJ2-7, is EAGVTQFPSHSVIEKGQTVTLRCDPISGHDNLYWYRRVMGKEIKFLLHFVKESKQDESGMPNNRFLAERTGGTYSTLKVQPAELEDSGVYFCASSQLGYRGKPYEQYFGPGTRLTVT.

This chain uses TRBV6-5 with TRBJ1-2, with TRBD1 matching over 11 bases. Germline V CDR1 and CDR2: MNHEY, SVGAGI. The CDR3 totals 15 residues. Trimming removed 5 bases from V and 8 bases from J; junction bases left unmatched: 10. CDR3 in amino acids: CASSTLRDRGEGYTF. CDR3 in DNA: TGTGCCAGCAGTACCCTCCGGGACAGGGGGGAAGGCTACACCTTC.

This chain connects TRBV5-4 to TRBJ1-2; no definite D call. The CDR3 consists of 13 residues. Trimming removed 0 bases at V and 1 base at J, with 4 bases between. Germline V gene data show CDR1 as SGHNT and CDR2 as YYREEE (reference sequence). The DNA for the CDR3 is TGTGCCAGCAGCTTGGACAGTAACTATGGCTACACCTTC. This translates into CASSLDSNYGYTF.

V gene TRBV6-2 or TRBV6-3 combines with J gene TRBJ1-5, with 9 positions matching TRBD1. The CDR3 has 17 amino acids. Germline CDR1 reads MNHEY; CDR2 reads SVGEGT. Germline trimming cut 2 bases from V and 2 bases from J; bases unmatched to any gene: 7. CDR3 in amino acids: CASSYRDRARGNQPQHF. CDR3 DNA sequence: TGTGCCAGCAGTTACAGGGACAGGGCGAGGGGCAATCAGCCCCAGCATTTT.

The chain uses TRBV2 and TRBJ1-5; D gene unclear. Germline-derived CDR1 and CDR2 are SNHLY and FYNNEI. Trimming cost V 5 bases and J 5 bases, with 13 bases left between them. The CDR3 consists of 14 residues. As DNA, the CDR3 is TGTGCCAGCAGTCGGTTCCTCCCCGATCAGCCCCAGCATTTT. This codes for CASSRFLPDQPQHF.

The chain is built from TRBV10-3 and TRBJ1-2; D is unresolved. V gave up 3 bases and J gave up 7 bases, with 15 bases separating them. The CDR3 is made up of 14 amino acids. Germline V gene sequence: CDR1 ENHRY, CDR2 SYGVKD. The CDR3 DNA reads TGTGCCATCAGTGATCCCCCTACTACGGGTGGCTACACCTTC. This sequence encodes CAISDPPTTGGYTF.

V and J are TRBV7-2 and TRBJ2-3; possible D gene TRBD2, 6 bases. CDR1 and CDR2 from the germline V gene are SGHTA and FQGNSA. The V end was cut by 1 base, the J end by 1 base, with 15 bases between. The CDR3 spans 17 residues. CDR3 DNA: TGTGCCAGCAGCTTAGGACCCGGGGGAACGGGCACAGATACGCAGTATTTT. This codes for CASSLGPGGTGTDTQYF.

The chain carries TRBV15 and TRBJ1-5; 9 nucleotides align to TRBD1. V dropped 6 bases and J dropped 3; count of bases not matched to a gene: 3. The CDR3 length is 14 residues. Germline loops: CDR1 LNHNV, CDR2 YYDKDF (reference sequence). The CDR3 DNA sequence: TGTGCCACCAGTAGGGACAGGGCCAATCAGCCCCAGCATTTT. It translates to CATSRDRANQPQHF.

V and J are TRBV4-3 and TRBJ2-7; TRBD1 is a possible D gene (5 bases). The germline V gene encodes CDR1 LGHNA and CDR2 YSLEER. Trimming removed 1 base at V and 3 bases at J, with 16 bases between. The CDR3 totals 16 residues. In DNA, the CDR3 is TGCGCCAGCAGCCAAGCTGTGGGGCAGAATTTCTACGAGCAGTACTTC. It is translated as CASSQAVGQNFYEQYF.

DNA for the CDR3: TGCAGCCCGGAGCAGGGAGGGCACACCGGGGAGCTGTTTTTT. Protein product: CSPEQGGHTGELFF. The chain combines TRBV29-1 with TRBJ2-2; TRBD2 matches 7 bases. V dropped 8 bases and J dropped 3; count of bases not matched to a gene: 9. There are 14 residues in the CDR3. The germline V gene encodes CDR1 SQVTM and CDR2 ANQGSEA.